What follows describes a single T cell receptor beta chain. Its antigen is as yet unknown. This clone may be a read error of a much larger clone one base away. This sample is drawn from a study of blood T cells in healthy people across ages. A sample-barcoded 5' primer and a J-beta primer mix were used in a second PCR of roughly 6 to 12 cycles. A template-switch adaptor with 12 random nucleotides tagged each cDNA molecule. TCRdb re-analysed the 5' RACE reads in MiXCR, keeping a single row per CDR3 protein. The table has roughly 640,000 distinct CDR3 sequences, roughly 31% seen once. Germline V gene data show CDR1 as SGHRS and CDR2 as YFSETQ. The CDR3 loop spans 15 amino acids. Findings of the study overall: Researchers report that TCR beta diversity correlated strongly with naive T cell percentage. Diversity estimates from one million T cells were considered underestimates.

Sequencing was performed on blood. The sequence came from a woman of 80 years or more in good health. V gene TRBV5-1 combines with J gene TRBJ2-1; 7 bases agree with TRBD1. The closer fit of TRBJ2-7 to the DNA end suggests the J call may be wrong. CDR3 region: CASSFGQATYNEQYF. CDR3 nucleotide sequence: TGCGCCAGCAGCTTCGGACAGGCGACTTACAATGAGCAGTACTTC.